This passage covers 28 T cell receptor beta chains from one sample sequenced in a study of CD8 T cells in ankylosing spondylitis. General study points: A TCR beta motif of under 10 highly homologous variants seemed to mark ankylosing spondylitis blood.

TCRdb ran MiXCR on the 5' RACE reads and lists one entry per CDR3 protein. This table holds some 200,000 distinct CDR3 sequences, more than 5.5% found once. Antigens for these TCRs are unknown. The sample consisted of blood, either unsorted or a sorted T cell fraction (not recorded which). Receptors were obtained from a male donor with ankylosing spondylitis.

This clonotype was detected many times. V gene TRBV11-2 combines with J gene TRBJ2-7; 12 bases align to TRBD1. The germline V gene encodes CDR1 SGHAT and CDR2 FQNNGV. This CDR3 comprises 15 residues. V was clipped by 4 bases and J by 2 bases; unmatched bases: 3. In DNA, the CDR3 is TGTGCCAGCAGCTGGGACAGGGGGCAAACCTACGAGCAGTACTTC. Amino acids: CASSWDRGQTYEQYF.

This clonotype has at least ten counts. This sequence joins TRBV12-3 or TRBV12-4 and TRBJ2-7, with TRBD1 matching 9 bases. The junction had 10 bases not matched to a gene; V was cut back by 6 bases and J by 4 bases. This CDR3 has 15 amino acids. DNA for the CDR3: TGTGCCAGCAGCCCCAGGACAGGGGCGGCATACGAGCAGTACTTC. Protein: CASSPRTGAAYEQYF.

This clonotype was detected ten times or more. This chain uses TRBV7-9 with TRBJ2-7; 7 nucleotides agree with TRBD1. Germline trimming cut 4 bases from V and 1 base from J; bases unmatched to any gene: 4. Germline V gene data show CDR1 as SEHNR and CDR2 as FQNEAQ (reference sequence). This CDR3 has 14 amino acids. CDR3 nucleotide sequence: TGTGCCAGCAGCTCCGGGACAGTATCCTACGAGCAGTACTTC. As protein: CASSSGTVSYEQYF. The whole variable domain, filled in from reference TRBV7-9 and TRBJ2-7, reads DTGVSQNPRHKITKRGQNVTFRCDPISEHNRLYWYRQTLGQGPEFLTYFQNEAQLEKSRLLSDRFSAERPKGSFSTLEIQRTEQGDSAMYLCASSSGTVSYEQYFGPGTRLTVT.

This clonotype has ten or more counts. The chain employs TRBV7-3 and TRBJ2-3; D uncertain. The germline CDR1 and CDR2 sequences are SGHTA and FQGTGA. There are 14 residues in the CDR3. Trimming left V 0 bases short and J 5 bases short, with 9 bases between. CDR3 sequence: CASSLTGFVDTQYF. CDR3 coding DNA: TGTGCCAGCAGCTTAACTGGGTTTGTAGATACGCAGTATTTT.

This clonotype appeared many times. The rearrangement links TRBV28 to TRBJ2-2; the D gene is possibly TRBD2 (6 bases). V lost 3 bases to trimming and J lost 0 bases, with 20 bases between them. Germline V CDR1 and CDR2: MDHEN, SYDVKM. This CDR3 contains 19 residues. In DNA form, the CDR3 reads TGTGCCAGCAGTTTTCCCCATAGCGGAATCGACGCGAACACCGGGGAGCTGTTTTTT. It yields the protein CASSFPHSGIDANTGELFF.

This clonotype was seen a handful of times. The chain has TRBV2 and TRBJ2-5; D is perhaps TRBD1 or TRBD2 (5 bases each). CDR1 and CDR2 from the germline V gene are SNHLY and FYNNEI. This CDR3 is 15 amino acids long. V lost 2 bases and J 2 bases, leaving 12 bases between the germline ends. CDR3 nucleotide sequence: TGTGCCAGCAGTGAACAGTCAGGGACGCAAGAGACCCAGTACTTC. It translates to CASSEQSGTQETQYF.

This clonotype was recorded a few times. The genes are TRBV6-5 and TRBJ2-5; D possibly corresponds to TRBD2 (7 bases). The germline V and J ends were trimmed by 1 base and 6 bases, with 15 bases remaining between them. This CDR3 has 15 amino acids. Germline V gene sequence: CDR1 MNHEY, CDR2 SVGAGI. The CDR3 reads CASSYWRGGRQTQYF. CDR3 sequence (DNA): TGTGCCAGCAGTTACTGGAGGGGGGGCCGCCAGACCCAGTACTTC.

This clonotype has at least ten counts. The V gene is TRBV27, the J gene TRBJ2-7; the D gene is possibly TRBD2 (6 bases). Germline V gives CDR1 MNHEY, CDR2 SMNVEV (reference sequence). V lost 8 bases and J 0 bases, leaving 14 bases between the germline ends. The CDR3 has 14 amino acids. This chain's CDR3 is CASHPASDSYEQYF. CDR3 sequence (DNA): TGTGCCAGCCACCCCGCTAGCGACTCCTACGAGCAGTACTTC.

The rearrangement joins TRBV6-2 or TRBV6-3 to TRBJ2-7, with D unclear. Per the germline V gene, CDR1 is MNHEY and CDR2 is SVGEGT. Trimming took 5 bases from V and 3 from J, leaving 11 bases between them. The CDR3 contains 13 residues. The CDR3 coding sequence is TGTGCCAGCAGTCCCCTAAGGGTCTACGAGCAGTACTTC. This gives the protein CASSPLRVYEQYF.

This clonotype occurred many times. The chain employs TRBV6-5 and TRBJ2-7; unclear D gene. The germline V and J ends were trimmed by 0 bases and 5 bases, with 14 bases remaining between them. The CDR3 contains 15 residues. Germline CDR1 MNHEY, CDR2 SVGAGI. CDR3 DNA sequence: TGTGCCAGCAGTTACTCCGGCCTAGAATCTAACGAGCAGTACTTC. Protein product: CASSYSGLESNEQYF.

Many counts were recorded for this clonotype. V is TRBV7-2 and J is TRBJ2-2; D gene ambiguous. This CDR3 is built from 15 residues. V lost 0 bases to trimming and J lost 1 base, with 6 bases between them. CDR1 is SGHTA, CDR2 FQGNSA, per germline. The CDR3 region has the DNA TGTGCCAGCAGCTTAGCCGAGCAGAACACCGGGGAGCTGTTTTTT. Its protein product is CASSLAEQNTGELFF.

The chain links TRBV7-6 to TRBJ2-3, with 7 bases identical to TRBD2. The CDR3 length is 15 residues. With 1 base clipped from V and 4 bases from J, the junction kept 5 bases outside the gene matches. Germline CDR1 SGHVS, CDR2 FNYEAQ. CDR3 loop: CASSLVVGRADTQYF. The CDR3 DNA sequence: TGTGCCAGCAGCTTAGTTGTTGGGAGGGCAGATACGCAGTATTTT.

Many counts were recorded for this clonotype. The chain has TRBV4-3 and TRBJ2-5; D is possibly TRBD1 or TRBD2 (5 bases each). This CDR3 has 14 residues. The germline V gene encodes CDR1 LGHNA and CDR2 YSLEER. The V end was cut by 3 bases, the J end by 3 bases, with 11 bases between. This chain's CDR3 is CASSQGVGEETQYF. CDR3 DNA sequence: TGCGCCAGCAGCCAGGGGGTAGGAGAAGAGACCCAGTACTTC.

This clonotype was counted many times. The chain combines TRBV27 with TRBJ2-1; 11 bases agree with TRBD1. There are 16 residues in the CDR3. Germline V gives CDR1 MNHEY, CDR2 SMNVEV (reference sequence). The V gene end was trimmed by 8 bases and the J gene end by 0 bases; junction bases not matched to a gene: 6. The chain's CDR3 is CASWTGGSSSYNEQFF. CDR3 in DNA: TGTGCCAGCTGGACAGGGGGCTCGAGCTCCTACAATGAGCAGTTCTTC.

This clonotype was observed many times. The chain joins TRBV6-1 to TRBJ1-1, with TRBD1 as a possible D gene (6 bases). The germline V gene has CDR1 MNHNS and CDR2 SASEGT. This CDR3 contains 14 residues. The V end lost 6 bases, the J end lost 5 bases, and 16 bases lay between the germline ends. The CDR3, as DNA: TGTGCCAGCAGGGCTGGAACAGGGATAACTGAAGCTTTCTTT. This codes for CASRAGTGITEAFF.

This clonotype has a count of ten or more. This chain links TRBV7-8 with TRBJ2-7; D remains ambiguous. Germline CDR1 SGHVS, CDR2 FQNEAQ. Trimming stripped 0 bases from V and 2 bases from J, with 11 bases between. The CDR3 length is 15 residues. CDR3 region: CASSLATPGPYEQYF. The CDR3 DNA follows: TGTGCCAGCAGCTTAGCGACACCCGGACCCTACGAGCAGTACTTC.

This clonotype appeared many times. The rearrangement joins TRBV12-3 or TRBV12-4 to TRBJ2-1; D remains unclear. The V end was cut by 5 bases, the J end by 3 bases, with 17 bases between. The CDR3 extends over 16 amino acids. The CDR3 reads CASSLPRGEDYNEQFF. CDR3 sequence (DNA): TGTGCCAGCAGTCTACCCCGAGGAGAGGACTACAATGAGCAGTTCTTC.

Many counts were recorded for this clonotype. This chain uses TRBV29-1 with TRBJ2-2; 8 nucleotides agree with TRBD2. The germline CDR1 and CDR2 sequences are SQVTM and ANQGSEA. The CDR3 has 14 residues. The junction had 4 bases not matched to a gene; V was cut back by 3 bases and J by 4 bases. CDR3 protein: CSVDGGGSTGELFF. CDR3 nucleotides: TGCAGCGTTGACGGGGGGGGATCCACCGGGGAGCTGTTTTTT.

This clonotype came up many times. The V and J genes are TRBV21-1 and TRBJ2-3; the table's D call, TRBD1, was not checked against the DNA. TRBV21-1 is reported as a pseudogene. The CDR3 loop spans 15 amino acids. Here the CDR3 DNA reads TGTGCCAGCAGCCCCCCAGGGTTTAGTATCGATACGCAGTATTTT. Residues: CASSPPGFSIDTQYF.

In its sample, this clonotype was seen many times. This chain joins TRBV6-5 and TRBJ2-1; D gene unclear. Trimming cost V 0 bases and J 0 bases, with 9 bases left between them. This CDR3 spans 16 amino acids. In germline, CDR1 is MNHEY, CDR2 SVGAGI. The CDR3 DNA is TGTGCCAGCAGTTACTCGAGAACGAGCTCCTACAATGAGCAGTTCTTC. Translating gives CASSYSRTSSYNEQFF.

This clonotype has more than one count but fewer than ten. The V and J genes are TRBV20-1 and TRBJ2-1; 8 nucleotides line up with TRBD2. J was trimmed by 5 bases and V by 0 bases; bases with no gene match: 6. Germline-derived CDR1 and CDR2 are DFQATT and SNEGSKA (reference sequence). This CDR3 is built from 15 residues. The CDR3 DNA reads as TGCAGTGCTAGAGATCGAGCGGGGGCCCACAATGAGCAGTTCTTC. It translates to CSARDRAGAHNEQFF.

This clonotype showed up many times. The CDR3 nucleotides are TGTGCCAGCAGGTCCGCCTGGGAGGACACTGAAGCTTTCTTT. Translation: CASRSAWEDTEAFF. The chain couples TRBV28 to TRBJ1-1, with unresolved D. Trimming pared 6 bases from V and 3 bases from J, leaving 14 bases between. There are 14 residues in the CDR3. CDR1 is MDHEN and CDR2 is SYDVKM in the germline V gene.

The table lists this clonotype with many counts. The rearrangement links TRBV9 to TRBJ2-7, with 8 bases lining up with TRBD2. The V gene end was trimmed by 3 bases and the J gene end by 3 bases; junction bases not matched to a gene: 8. Germline V CDR1 and CDR2: SGDLS, YYNGEE. This CDR3 is 15 amino acids long. As DNA, the CDR3 is TGTGCCAGCAGCGAGGGAAGCGGGAGAAACTACGAGCAGTACTTC. It encodes CASSEGSGRNYEQYF.

This clonotype was observed a handful of times. This chain joins TRBV7-2 and TRBJ1-6; possibly TRBD1 for D (5 bases). Germline V gene sequence: CDR1 SGHTA, CDR2 FQGNSA. Trimming pared 5 bases from V and 9 bases from J, leaving 23 bases between. This CDR3 has 17 amino acids. The CDR3 reads CASSIRDGARRSSPLHF. Here the CDR3 DNA reads TGTGCCAGCAGCATCCGGGACGGCGCAAGGAGGAGTTCACCCCTCCACTTT.

There are a few counts of this clonotype. This chain uses TRBV13 with TRBJ2-5; TRBD1 might be the D (5 bases). CDR3 size: 14 residues. The V and J ends lost 5 bases and 0 bases respectively, with 10 bases between them. Germline V gene sequence: CDR1 PRHDT, CDR2 FYEKMQ (reference sequence). The CDR3 coding sequence is TGTGCCAGCAGCCTCCGACAGTACCAAGAGACCCAGTACTTC. This sequence encodes CASSLRQYQETQYF. The full variable domain, with the rest looked up from reference TRBV13 and TRBJ2-5, is AAGVIQSPRHLIKEKRETATLKCYPIPRHDTVYWYQQGPGQDPQFLISFYEKMQSDKGSIPDRFSAQQFSDYHSELNMSSLELGDSALYFCASSLRQYQETQYFGPGTRLLVL.

The table lists this clonotype with many counts. The chain joins TRBV29-1 to TRBJ1-4; 7 bases are a match to TRBD1. This CDR3 region has 11 residues. Germline values: CDR1 SQVTM, CDR2 ANQGSEA. J lost 4 bases, V lost 7 bases, and 0 bases had no gene match. CDR3 residues: CSGQGNEKLFF. The CDR3 region has the DNA TGCAGCGGACAGGGTAATGAAAAACTGTTTTTT.

This clonotype appeared many times. This chain joins TRBV28 and TRBJ1-1; D is unclear. Trimming took off 6 bases at V and 8 bases at J, with 10 bases between the two ends. CDR3 length equals 11 residues. In germline, CDR1 is MDHEN, CDR2 SYDVKM. CDR3 bases: TGTGCCAGCAGCCTTTTAAGGGAAGCTTTCTTT. This translates into CASSLLREAFF. Supplemented by reference TRBV28 and TRBJ1-1, the full variable domain reads DVKVTQSSRYLVKRTGEKVFLECVQDMDHENMFWYRQDPGLGLRLIYFSYDVKMKEKGDIPEGYSVSREKKERFSLILESASTNQTSMYLCASSLLREAFFGQGTRLTVV.

The sample holds many counts of this clonotype. The V gene is TRBV3-1, the J gene TRBJ1-2; D unclear. The V end lost 2 bases, the J end lost 3 bases, and 7 bases lay between the germline ends. Germline CDR1 LGHDT, CDR2 YNNKEL (reference sequence). The CDR3 runs 13 residues. CDR3 sequence: CASSQTGDYGYTF. CDR3 bases: TGTGCCAGCAGCCAAACCGGAGACTATGGCTACACCTTC.